A single sample is the source of the 6 T cell receptor beta chains below, sequenced in a study of T cells in Graves' hyperthyroidism and ophthalmopathy. RNA transcripts served as the template for amplifying TCR beta CDR3 regions. With the HTBI primer set, the TCR CDR3 went through a first round of RT-PCR. TCRdb reprocessed the multiplex PCR reads with MiXCR, giving one entry per CDR3 protein. This table has approximately 610,000 distinct CDR3 sequences, 16% appearing once. The sequenced sample consisted of blood. The receptors come from a woman aged 18-30 years with Graves' hyperthyroidism.

This rearrangement joins TRBV11-2 to TRBJ2-3; 13 nucleotides match TRBD2. The V gene's germline CDR1 is SGHAT and CDR2 FQNNGV. The length of the CDR3 is 15 residues. V shed 6 bases and J 7 bases; nucleotides not matched to a gene: 7. The CDR3 sequence: CASRQPGLAGHTQYF. CDR3 coding DNA: TGTGCCAGCAGACAACCGGGACTAGCGGGACATACGCAGTATTTT.

The gene calls are TRBV15 and TRBJ2-6; the match to TRBD2 covers 7 bases. Per the germline V gene, CDR1 is LNHNV and CDR2 is YYDKDF (reference sequence). Unmatched junction bases numbered 8, after V lost 0 bases and J lost 0 bases. The CDR3 has 19 residues. In DNA form, the CDR3 reads TGTGCCACCAGCAGAGATCCGTGGGGGGGAACCTCTGGGGCCAACGTCCTGACTTTC. Translated: CATSRDPWGGTSGANVLTF.

The chain combines TRBV11-2 with TRBJ1-2, with D perhaps matching TRBD1 (6 bases). The CDR3 loop spans 15 amino acids. V lost 1 base to trimming and J lost 6 bases, with 15 bases between them. Germline V CDR1 and CDR2: SGHAT, FQNNGV. As DNA, the CDR3 is TGTGCCAGCAGCTTAGTGGGGGGCGCATTTGATGGCTACACCTTC. Its protein product is CASSLVGGAFDGYTF.

The chain has TRBV19 and TRBJ2-3, with D perhaps matching TRBD2 (6 bases). This CDR3 has 17 residues. Germline values: CDR1 LNHDA, CDR2 SQIVND (reference sequence). Deletions cut 2 bases from V and 5 bases from J, with 20 bases between. The CDR3 DNA reads as TGTGCCAGTAGTATAACAGCAGGACGGGGGTTCATAGATACGCAGTATTTT. Protein: CASSITAGRGFIDTQYF.

This clonotype has a count of ten or more. The chain couples TRBV11-3 to TRBJ2-2; D remains unclear. Germline CDR1 and CDR2: SGHNT and YENEEA. V gave up 0 bases and J gave up 6 bases, with 2 bases separating them. The CDR3 runs 12 residues. The CDR3 is CASSLDPGELFF. The CDR3 nucleotides read TGTGCCAGCAGCTTAGATCCCGGGGAGCTGTTTTTT. The entire variable domain, with the rest obtained from reference TRBV11-3 and TRBJ2-2, is as follows: EAGVVQSPRYKIIEKKQPVAFWCNPISGHNTLYWYLQNLGQGPELLIRYENEEAVDDSQLPKDRFSAERLKGVDSTLKIQPAELGDSAVYLCASSLDPGELFFGEGSRLTVL.

The V call is TRBV12-5, the J call TRBJ2-5; D remains ambiguous. The CDR3 sequence is 14 residues long. Between the trimmed V and J ends, which lost 7 bases and 3 bases, there was a span of 15 bases. The germline V gene encodes CDR1 LGHNT and CDR2 FRNRAP. CDR3 region: CASAPSMPEETQYF. CDR3 nucleotide sequence: TGTGCTAGTGCCCCATCGATGCCTGAAGAGACCCAGTACTTC.